This T cell receptor (beta chain) was recorded in a study of blood T cell repertoires in COVID-19. Study information: The cDNA or gDNA used as material had been derived from T cells, B-cell-depleted T cells, or PBMCs.

Germline V gene sequence: CDR1 SGHNT, CDR2 YYREEE (reference sequence). This CDR3 comprises 14 residues. V lost 2 bases, J lost 1 base, and 9 bases lay in between. Original analysis: Amplifying reference gene primers gave estimates of nucleated cell counts. The method was immunoSEQ multiplex PCR; TCRdb's version includes in-frame clones alone and lacks a portion of them. That table is the source of V, J and clone size, and D and trimming were worked out from the DNA. The top ten clones hold 2.5% to 3% of a sample with about 230,000 clones, over 80% of them seen once. This TCR was sampled from a woman in her seventies with active or convalescent COVID-19. V usage is TRBV5-4 and J usage is TRBJ2-5; weak D call: TRBD2 (6 bases). Sequencing used peripheral blood. CDR3 amino acids: CASSLSGVQETQYF. Written as DNA, the CDR3 is TGTGCCAGCAGCTTATCGGGAGTCCAAGAGACCCAGTACTTC.